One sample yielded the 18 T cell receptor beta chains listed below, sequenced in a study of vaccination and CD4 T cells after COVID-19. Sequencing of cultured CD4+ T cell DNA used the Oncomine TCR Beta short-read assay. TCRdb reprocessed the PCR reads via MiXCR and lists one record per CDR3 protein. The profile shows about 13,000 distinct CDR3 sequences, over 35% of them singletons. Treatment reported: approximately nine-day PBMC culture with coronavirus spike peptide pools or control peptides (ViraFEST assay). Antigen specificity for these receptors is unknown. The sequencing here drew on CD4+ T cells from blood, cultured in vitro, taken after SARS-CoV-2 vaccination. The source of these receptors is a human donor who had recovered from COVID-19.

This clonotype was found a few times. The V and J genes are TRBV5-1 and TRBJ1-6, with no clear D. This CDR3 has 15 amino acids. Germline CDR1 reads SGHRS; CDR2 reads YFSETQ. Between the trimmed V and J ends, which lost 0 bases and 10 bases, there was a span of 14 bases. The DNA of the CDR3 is TGCGCCAGCAGCTTGGTGTCAGGCGGAAGCTCACCCCTCCACTTT. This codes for CASSLVSGGSSPLHF.

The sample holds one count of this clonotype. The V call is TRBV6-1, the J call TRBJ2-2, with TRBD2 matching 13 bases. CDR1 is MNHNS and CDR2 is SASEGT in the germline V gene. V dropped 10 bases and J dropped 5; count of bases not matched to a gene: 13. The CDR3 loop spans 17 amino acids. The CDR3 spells CAIRPGLAGLRTGELFF. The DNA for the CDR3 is TGTGCCATCAGACCGGGACTAGCGGGATTGAGGACCGGGGAGCTGTTTTTT.

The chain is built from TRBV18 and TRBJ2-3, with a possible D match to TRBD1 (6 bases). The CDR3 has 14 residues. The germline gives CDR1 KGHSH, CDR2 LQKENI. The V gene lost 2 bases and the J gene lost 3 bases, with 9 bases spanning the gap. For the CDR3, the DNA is TGTGCCAGCTCACCATTTCAGGGGACAGATACGCAGTATTTT. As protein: CASSPFQGTDTQYF. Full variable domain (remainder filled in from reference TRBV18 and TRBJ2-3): NAGVMQNPRHLVRRRGQEARLRCSPMKGHSHVYWYRQLPEEGLKFMVYLQKENIIDESGMPKERFSAEFPKEGPSILRIQQVVRGDSAAYFCASSPFQGTDTQYFGPGTRLTVL.

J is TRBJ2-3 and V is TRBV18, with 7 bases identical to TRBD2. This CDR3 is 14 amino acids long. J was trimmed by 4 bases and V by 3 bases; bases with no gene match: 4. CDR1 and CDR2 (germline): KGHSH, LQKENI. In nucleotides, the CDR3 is TGTGCCAGCTCACCCCAGCGGGGCTCAGATACGCAGTATTTT. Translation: CASSPQRGSDTQYF.

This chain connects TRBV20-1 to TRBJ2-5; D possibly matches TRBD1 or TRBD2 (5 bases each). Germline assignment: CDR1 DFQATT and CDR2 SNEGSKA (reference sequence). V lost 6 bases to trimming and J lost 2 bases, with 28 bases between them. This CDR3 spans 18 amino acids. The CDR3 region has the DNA TGCAGTGCCGCTAGAGGGGCGCGGAGGACATCTCATCAAGAGACCCAGTACTTC. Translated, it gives CSAARGARRTSHQETQYF.

CDR3 nucleotide sequence: TGCAGTGCAGGGGGCTTAGCCCGGGGCAATGAGCAGTTCTTC. This translates into CSAGGLARGNEQFF. The chain combines TRBV20-1 with TRBJ2-1, with TRBD1 matching over 7 bases. This CDR3 region has 14 residues. V was clipped by 6 bases and J by 6 bases; unmatched bases: 11. CDR1 and CDR2 (germline): DFQATT, SNEGSKA (reference sequence).

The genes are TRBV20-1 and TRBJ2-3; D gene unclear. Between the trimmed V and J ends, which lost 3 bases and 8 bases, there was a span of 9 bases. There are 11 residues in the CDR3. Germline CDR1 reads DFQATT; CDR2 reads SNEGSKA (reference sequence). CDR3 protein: CSASVAATQYF. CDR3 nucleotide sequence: TGCAGTGCTAGTGTCGCCGCTACGCAGTATTTT.

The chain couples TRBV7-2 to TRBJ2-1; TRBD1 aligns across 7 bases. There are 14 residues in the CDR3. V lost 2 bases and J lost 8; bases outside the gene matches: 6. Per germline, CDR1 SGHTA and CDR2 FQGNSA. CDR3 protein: CASSLRQGVDEQFF. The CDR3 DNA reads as TGTGCCAGCAGCTTACGACAGGGTGTTGATGAGCAGTTCTTC.

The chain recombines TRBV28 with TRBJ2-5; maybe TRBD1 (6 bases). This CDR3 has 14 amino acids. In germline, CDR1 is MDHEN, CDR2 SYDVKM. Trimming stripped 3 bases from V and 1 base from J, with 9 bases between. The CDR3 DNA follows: TGTGCCAGCAGTTTCCAGACAGGCCAAGAGACCCAGTACTTC. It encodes CASSFQTGQETQYF.

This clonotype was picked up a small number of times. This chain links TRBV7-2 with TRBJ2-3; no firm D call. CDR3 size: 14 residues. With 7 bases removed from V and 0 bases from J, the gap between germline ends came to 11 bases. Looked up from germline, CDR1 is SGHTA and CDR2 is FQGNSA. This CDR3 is CASNPTFSTDTQYF. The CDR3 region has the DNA TGTGCCAGCAACCCAACCTTTAGCACAGATACGCAGTATTTT.

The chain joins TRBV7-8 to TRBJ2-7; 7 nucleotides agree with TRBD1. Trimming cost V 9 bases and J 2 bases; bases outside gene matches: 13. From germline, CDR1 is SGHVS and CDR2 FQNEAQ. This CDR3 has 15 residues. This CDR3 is CASGVGTARAYEQYF. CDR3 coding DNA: TGTGCCAGTGGCGTCGGGACAGCCCGTGCCTACGAGCAGTACTTC.

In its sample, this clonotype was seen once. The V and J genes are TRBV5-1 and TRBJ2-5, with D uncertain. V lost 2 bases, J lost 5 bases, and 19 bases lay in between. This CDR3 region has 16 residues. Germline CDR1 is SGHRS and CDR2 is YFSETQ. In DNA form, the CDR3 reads TGCGCCAGCAGCTTTTTCTCCCTCCCTACGGGTGAGACCCAGTACTTC. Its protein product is CASSFFSLPTGETQYF.

The CDR3 sequence is CASRDLGGLPNGYTF. DNA of the CDR3: TGTGCCAGCAGAGACCTAGGGGGCCTCCCCAATGGCTACACCTTC. The chain joins TRBV6-1 to TRBJ1-2; the match to TRBD1 covers 7 bases. This CDR3 contains 15 residues. The junction had 13 bases not matched to a gene; V was cut back by 6 bases and J by 6 bases. Germline loops: CDR1 MNHNS, CDR2 SASEGT.

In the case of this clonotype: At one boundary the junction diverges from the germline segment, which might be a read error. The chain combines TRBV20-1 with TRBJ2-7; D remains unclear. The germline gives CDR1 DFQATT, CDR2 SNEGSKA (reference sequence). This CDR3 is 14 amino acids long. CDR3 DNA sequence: TGCAGTGCTAGAGGGCCAAACCACCCCTACGCGCAGTACTTC. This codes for CSARGPNHPYAQYF.

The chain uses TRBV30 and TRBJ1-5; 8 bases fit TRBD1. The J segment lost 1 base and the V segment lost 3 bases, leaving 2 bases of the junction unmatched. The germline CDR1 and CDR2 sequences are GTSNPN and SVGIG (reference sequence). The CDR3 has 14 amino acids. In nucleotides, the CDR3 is TGTGCCTGGAGGGGACAGGCGAGCAATCAGCCCCAGCATTTT. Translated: CAWRGQASNQPQHF.

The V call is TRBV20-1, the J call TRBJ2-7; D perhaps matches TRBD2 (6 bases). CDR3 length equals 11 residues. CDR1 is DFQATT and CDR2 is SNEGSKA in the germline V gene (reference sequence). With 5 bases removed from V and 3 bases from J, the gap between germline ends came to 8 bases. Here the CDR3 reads CSAPRDYEQYF. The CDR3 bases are TGCAGTGCTCCGCGGGACTACGAGCAGTACTTC.

The CDR3 coding sequence is TGTGCCACCAGCAGAGTCAGCAATCAGCCCCAGCATTTT. Translating it yields CATSRVSNQPQHF. The chain links TRBV15 to TRBJ1-5; D is uncertain. The germline V gene encodes CDR1 LNHNV and CDR2 YYDKDF (reference sequence). Trimming removed 1 base from V and 1 base from J, with 2 bases in between. The CDR3 totals 13 residues.

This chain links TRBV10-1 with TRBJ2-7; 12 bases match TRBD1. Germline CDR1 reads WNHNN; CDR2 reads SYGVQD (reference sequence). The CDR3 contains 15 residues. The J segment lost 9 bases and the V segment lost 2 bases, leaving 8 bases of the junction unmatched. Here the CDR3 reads CASSERDRGLCLQYF. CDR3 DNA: TGCGCCAGCAGTGAGCGGGACAGGGGGCTGTGTCTGCAGTACTTC.